This entry lists 25 T cell receptor beta chains sequenced from one sample in a study of blood T cell repertoires in COVID-19 (dated by TCRdb to the early 2020s). Preparation of the library involved the immunoSEQ multiplex PCR assay. The table was pulled from immuneACCESS by TCRdb, which kept in-frame rearrangements only. Such tables lose some clones; where checked, under half of the loss comes from unresolved V genes, and the rest has no known cause. The sample yields approximately 210,000 clones; approximately 87% were counted once. Around 2.5% of the sample rests with the top ten. The sequenced material came from peripheral blood. These TCRs come from a woman aged 70-85 years with active or convalescent COVID-19.

The chain has TRBV30 and TRBJ1-2; tentatively, D is TRBD1 (5 bases). The CDR3 has 14 residues. The germline V gene encodes CDR1 GTSNPN and CDR2 SVGIG (reference sequence). Trimming left V 4 bases short and J 1 base short, with 13 bases between. This CDR3 reads CAWNSPGHNYGYTF. CDR3 nucleotide sequence: TGTGCCTGGAATTCCCCAGGACATAACTATGGCTACACCTTC.

The chain recombines TRBV5-1 with TRBJ2-7, with TRBD1 as a possible D gene (5 bases). Germline-derived CDR1 and CDR2 are SGHRS and YFSETQ. Trimming cost V 4 bases and J 2 bases, with 16 bases left between them. The CDR3 sequence is 15 residues long. CDR3 in DNA: TGCGCCAGCAGCCTCCACTTGGGGCCCACCTACGAGCAGTACTTC. This sequence encodes CASSLHLGPTYEQYF.

This clone was seen just once. The chain's CDR3 is CASSSRQETQYF. CDR3 nucleotides: TGTGCCAGCAGTTCCCGTCAGGAGACCCAGTACTTC. The chain employs TRBV6-2 or TRBV6-3 and TRBJ2-5; no reliable D call. V lost 4 bases and J lost 5, with 8 bases in between. This CDR3 spans 12 amino acids. Germline V gene lookup returns CDR1 MNHEY and CDR2 SVGEGT.

The rearrangement links TRBV13 to TRBJ1-4; D may be TRBD1 (6 bases). The V and J ends lost 5 bases and 3 bases respectively, with 13 bases between them. CDR1 PRHDT and CDR2 FYEKMQ come from the germline V gene (reference sequence). The CDR3 is 15 residues long. CDR3 DNA sequence: TGTGCCAGCAGCAGAAAACAGGGCCCTAATGAAAAACTGTTTTTT. Translating gives CASSRKQGPNEKLFF.

In its sample, this clone was seen once. The gene calls are TRBV6-2 or TRBV6-3 and TRBJ2-7; 13 bases are a match to TRBD2. Germline V gene data show CDR1 as MNHEY and CDR2 as SVGEGT. The CDR3 sequence is 16 residues long. V lost 5 bases and J lost 5; bases outside the gene matches: 9. Here the CDR3 DNA reads TGTGCCAGCAGTCGATACGGACTAGCGGGAGTCAACGAGCAGTACTTC. Translated: CASSRYGLAGVNEQYF.

The CDR3 DNA is TGTGCCAGTAGAACTGTGATTAGCGGGGATGTAGATACGCAGTATTTT. The encoded protein is CASRTVISGDVDTQYF. The gene calls are TRBV19 and TRBJ2-3, with 8 positions matching TRBD2. This CDR3 is 16 amino acids long. The germline gives CDR1 LNHDA, CDR2 SQIVND (reference sequence). J lost 5 bases, V lost 6 bases, and 13 bases had no gene match.

J is TRBJ1-5 and V is TRBV7-8; 8 bases agree with TRBD1. CDR1 is SGHVS, CDR2 FQNEAQ, per germline. With V trimmed by 0 bases and J by 2 bases, 6 bases remained unmatched. This CDR3 comprises 17 residues. The CDR3 reads CASSLALTGGGNQPQHF. The CDR3 DNA sequence: TGTGCCAGCAGCTTAGCCCTTACAGGGGGAGGCAATCAGCCCCAGCATTTT.

The chain has TRBV30 and TRBJ2-3, with TRBD2 identical over 8 bases. The germline CDR1 and CDR2 sequences are GTSNPN and SVGIG (reference sequence). This CDR3 has 15 amino acids. Unmatched junction bases numbered 6, after V lost 4 bases and J lost 0 bases. The CDR3 sequence: CAWNYGGGSTDTQYF. The CDR3 DNA is TGTGCCTGGAATTACGGGGGGGGGAGCACAGATACGCAGTATTTT.

The chain links TRBV6-5 to TRBJ2-7; D is perhaps TRBD1 (6 bases). The CDR3 is 15 amino acids. Germline values: CDR1 MNHEY, CDR2 SVGAGI. V lost 0 bases and J lost 2, with 11 bases in between. The CDR3: CASSYSKQGAYEQYF. CDR3 sequence (DNA): TGTGCCAGCAGTTACTCGAAACAGGGAGCCTACGAGCAGTACTTC.

The chain uses TRBV5-1 and TRBJ1-4; TRBD1 matches at 12 bases. Germline CDR1 reads SGHRS; CDR2 reads YFSETQ. The J segment lost 8 bases and the V segment lost 0 bases, leaving 2 bases of the junction unmatched. The CDR3 runs 15 residues. The CDR3 here is CASSLAGTGGEKLFF. CDR3 bases: TGCGCCAGCAGCTTGGCCGGGACAGGGGGCGAAAAACTGTTTTTT.

The chain recombines TRBV5-8 with TRBJ2-6, with a possible D match to TRBD2 (5 bases). The CDR3 has 15 residues. CDR1 is SGHTS, CDR2 YDEGEE, per germline. V was cut by 2 bases and J by 4 bases, with 10 bases left in between. In DNA, the CDR3 is TGTGCCAGCAGCTTCCCAGCGGTGGGGGCCAACGTCCTGACTTTC. It translates to CASSFPAVGANVLTF.

The table lists this clone with a count of one. The rearrangement links TRBV2 to TRBJ1-2; no clear D gene. Deletions cut 5 bases from V and 10 bases from J, with 14 bases between. CDR1 is SNHLY and CDR2 is FYNNEI in the germline V gene. The CDR3 contains 12 residues. CDR3 DNA sequence: TGTGCCAGCAGTAATCGCTACGGGGTCTACACCTTC. Amino acids: CASSNRYGVYTF. Variable domain in full (rest from reference TRBV2 and TRBJ1-2): EPEVTQTPSHQVTQMGQEVILRCVPISNHLYFYWYRQILGQKVEFLVSFYNNEISEKSEIFDDQFSVERPDGSNFTLKIRSTKLEDSAMYFCASSNRYGVYTFGSGTRLTVV.

The count of this clone is one. The rearrangement uses TRBV11-2 and TRBJ2-3, with 7 bases matching TRBD1. Unmatched junction bases numbered 8, after V lost 5 bases and J lost 3 bases. Germline V CDR1 and CDR2: SGHAT, FQNNGV. This CDR3 region has 15 residues. Written as DNA, the CDR3 is TGTGCCAGCAGCGCCAGACAGGGCGGGACAGATACGCAGTATTTT. It encodes CASSARQGGTDTQYF.

The rearrangement links TRBV25-1 to TRBJ1-2; 8 bases fit TRBD1. Germline loops: CDR1 MGHDK, CDR2 SYGVNS. The CDR3 is 14 residues long. The V gene end was trimmed by 5 bases and the J gene end by 4 bases; junction bases not matched to a gene: 6. Written as DNA, the CDR3 is TGTGCCAGCAGTTCACCGGACAGGGCCTATGGCTACACCTTC. Protein: CASSSPDRAYGYTF.

The chain employs TRBV7-2 and TRBJ2-1; TRBD2 matches 7 bases. The V and J ends lost 2 bases and 6 bases, in that order; junction bases with no gene match: 10. Germline values: CDR1 SGHTA, CDR2 FQGNSA. The CDR3 contains 16 residues. The CDR3 nucleotides read TGTGCCAGCAGCTTAAGCGGGACCGGACATTCCAATGAGCAGTTCTTC. Translation: CASSLSGTGHSNEQFF.

This sequence joins TRBV9 and TRBJ2-3, with TRBD2 matching over 11 bases. V gave up 0 bases and J gave up 14 bases; unmatched junction bases: 5. The CDR3 spans 13 residues. Germline CDR1 SGDLS, CDR2 YYNGEE. CDR3 nucleotides: TGTGCCAGCAGCGTAGTTAGCGGGGGGGCGTCGTATTTT. This translates into CASSVVSGGASYF.

This chain uses TRBV30 with TRBJ1-5, with D hard to call. Deletions cut 0 bases from V and 4 bases from J, with 7 bases between. Germline loops: CDR1 GTSNPN, CDR2 SVGIG (reference sequence). This CDR3 is 13 amino acids long. The CDR3 is CAWSVRENQPQHF. DNA of the CDR3: TGTGCCTGGAGTGTTAGAGAGAATCAGCCCCAGCATTTT.

The J gene is TRBJ1-6, the V gene TRBV18; maybe TRBD1 (5 bases). V shed 3 bases and J shed 5 bases, with 11 bases lying between them. The CDR3 covers 15 residues. The V gene's germline CDR1 is KGHSH and CDR2 LQKENI. As DNA, the CDR3 is TGTGCCAGCTCACCCCAGGGAGGGGATAATTCACCCCTCCACTTT. This gives the protein CASSPQGGDNSPLHF. Full variable domain (remainder filled in from reference TRBV18 and TRBJ1-6): NAGVMQNPRHLVRRRGQEARLRCSPMKGHSHVYWYRQLPEEGLKFMVYLQKENIIDESGMPKERFSAEFPKEGPSILRIQQVVRGDSAAYFCASSPQGGDNSPLHFGNGTRLTVT.

Note on this clone: The junction departs from the called germline gene at one end, perhaps through a read error. The chain uses TRBV7-7 and TRBJ2-5, with a possible D match to TRBD2 (5 bases). Per germline, CDR1 SSHAT and CDR2 FNYEAQ (reference sequence). There are 16 residues in the CDR3. CDR3 residues: CASSLGSAADQETQYF. In DNA form, the CDR3 reads TGTGCTAGCAGCTTAGGATCAGCGGCAGATCAAGAGACCCAGTACTTC.

CDR3 sequence: CASSARPGQGVDGELFF. The CDR3 nucleotides are TGCGCCAGCAGCGCGAGACCGGGACAGGGAGTTGACGGGGAGCTGTTTTTT. V and J are TRBV5-1 and TRBJ2-2; 9 bases map to TRBD1. This CDR3 is built from 17 residues. Germline V lookup: CDR1 SGHRS, CDR2 YFSETQ. J was trimmed by 7 bases and V by 4 bases; bases with no gene match: 14.

The V and J genes are TRBV6-5 and TRBJ2-1; no reliable D call. Trimming took off 2 bases at V and 8 bases at J, with 16 bases between the two ends. The CDR3 is 15 amino acids. Germline values: CDR1 MNHEY, CDR2 SVGAGI. CDR3 loop: CASSYPARGLYEQFF. The CDR3 coding sequence is TGTGCCAGCAGTTACCCTGCCCGAGGCTTGTATGAGCAGTTCTTC.

This chain uses TRBV2 with TRBJ1-2; 9 bases are shared with TRBD1. The junction had 7 bases not matched to a gene; V was cut back by 6 bases and J by 2 bases. The CDR3 totals 15 residues. Germline CDR1 and CDR2: SNHLY and FYNNEI. The CDR3 DNA is TGTGCCAGCAGCCGAGGACAGGGGCGGAACTATGGCTACACCTTC. It specifies CASSRGQGRNYGYTF.

The chain has TRBV19 and TRBJ1-2; D unclear. CDR3 size: 15 residues. V lost 1 base to trimming and J lost 8 bases, with 17 bases between them. Germline-derived CDR1 and CDR2 are LNHDA and SQIVND (reference sequence). The CDR3 reads CASSIGGETTGGYTF. DNA for the CDR3: TGTGCCAGTAGTATAGGTGGAGAAACGACCGGGGGCTACACCTTC.

The chain joins TRBV2 to TRBJ1-1, with TRBD1 matching 8 bases. With V trimmed by 11 bases and J by 1 base, 9 bases remained unmatched. The CDR3 consists of 14 residues. CDR1 SNHLY and CDR2 FYNNEI come from the germline V gene. Here the CDR3 DNA reads TGTGCCGGAGGACAGGGAGGGGCGAACACTGAAGCTTTCTTT. The encoded protein is CAGGQGGANTEAFF.

The chain employs TRBV4-1 and TRBJ1-1; D uncertain. V was pared by 0 bases and J by 0 bases, with 11 bases between. This CDR3 comprises 16 residues. Germline V gene lookup returns CDR1 MGHRA and CDR2 YSYEKL. Here the CDR3 reads CASSQEFHNMNTEAFF. Written as DNA, the CDR3 is TGCGCCAGCAGCCAAGAATTCCATAACATGAACACTGAAGCTTTCTTT.